Listed below are T cell receptor beta chains from one sample, sequenced in a study of tumour-infiltrating T cells in Burkitt lymphoma. Profiling relied on immunoSEQ multiplex PCR, and the TCRdb table lists in-frame clones only, not all of them. The top ten clones hold over 2.5% of a sample with 45,000 to 60,000 clones, around 29% of them seen once. Sequenced sample: tumor tissue. Receptors originate from a human donor with Burkitt lymphoma. CDR3s include the opening cysteine and the closing phenylalanine or tryptophan. The D gene is left open where the match is weak. Size is stated for part of the rows, as once, few or many counts, or as a class when the clone is expanded.

V: TRBV5-4; J: TRBJ2-1; D: -; length: 13; size: few; DNA: TGTGCCAGCAGCTTAGAACAGTACAATGAGCAGTTCTTC; CDR3: CASSLEQYNEQFF
V: TRBV7-9; J: TRBJ1-5; D: -; length: 13; size: few; DNA: TGTGCCAGCAGCCGGGGGGGGAATCAGCCCCAGCATTTT; CDR3: CASSRGGNQPQHF
V: TRBV2; J: TRBJ1-1; D: TRBD1; length: 13; size: -; DNA: TGTGCCAGCAGCCAGGGGGGAGGAGCTGAAGCTTTCTTT; CDR3: CASSQGGGAEAFF
V: TRBV5-1; J: TRBJ2-7; D: -; length: 13; size: -; DNA: TGCGCCAGCAGTTCCGGGACGGGTGTCGAGCAGTACTTC; CDR3: CASSSGTGVEQYF
V: TRBV4-2; J: TRBJ2-6; D: -; length: 22; size: -; DNA: TGTGCCAGCAGCCGCAAGCTAGTAGGGGGGGACATTGCCCTCTCTGGGGCCAACGTCCTGACTTTC; CDR3: CASSRKLVGGDIALSGANVLTF
V: TRBV10-3; J: TRBJ1-1; D: TRBD1; length: 15; size: -; DNA: TGTGCCACCAGTGTTAACAGGGGTTTTGACACTGAAGCTTTCTTT; CDR3: CATSVNRGFDTEAFF
V: TRBV18; J: TRBJ2-5; D: -; length: 15; size: -; DNA: TGTGCCAGCTCACCAGCGGCTAGCGACGGTGAGACCCAGTACTTC; CDR3: CASSPAASDGETQYF
V: TRBV4-1; J: TRBJ1-6; D: -; length: 16; size: -; DNA: TGCGCCAGCAGCCAACTGGTGGGGATTGGTAATTCACCCCTCCACTTT; CDR3: CASSQLVGIGNSPLHF
V: TRBV4-1; J: TRBJ1-2; D: -; length: 13; size: few; DNA: TGCGCCAGCAGCGGGGGGGGAAACTATGGCTACACCTTC; CDR3: CASSGGGNYGYTF
V: TRBV7-2; J: TRBJ2-3; D: -; length: 16; size: -; DNA: TGTGCCAGCAGCTTGGGAATCAACTGGGGCACAGATACGCAGTATTTT; CDR3: CASSLGINWGTDTQYF
V: TRBV6-5; J: TRBJ2-1; D: -; length: 14; size: few; DNA: TGTGCCAGCCGGAACAGGGCCCTTTACAATGAGCAGTTCTTC; CDR3: CASRNRALYNEQFF
V: TRBV7-2; J: TRBJ1-2; D: -; length: 14; size: few; DNA: TGTGCCAGCAGCCCGGGGCCCCCTTACGGGGGCTACACCTTC; CDR3: CASSPGPPYGGYTF
V: TRBV15; J: TRBJ1-5; D: -; length: 14; size: few; DNA: TGTGCCACCAGTCGATTGGTAGCGGATCAGCCCCAGCATTTT; CDR3: CATSRLVADQPQHF
V: TRBV19; J: TRBJ2-2; D: TRBD1; length: 14; size: few; DNA: TGTGCCAGTACCCTGGGACAGGGACCCGGGGAGCTGTTTTTT; CDR3: CASTLGQGPGELFF
V: TRBV2; J: TRBJ2-7; D: -; length: 15; size: few; DNA: TGTGCCAGCAGTGAGAGTGGGGGCCGTAGGTACGAGCAGTACTTC; CDR3: CASSESGGRRYEQYF
V: TRBV4-2; J: TRBJ1-4; D: -; length: 15; size: -; DNA: TGTGCCAGCAGCCCCGACGGGACAAGGGGAGAAAAACTGTTTTTT; CDR3: CASSPDGTRGEKLFF
V: TRBV5-5; J: TRBJ2-7; D: -; length: 13; size: -; DNA: TGTGCCAGCAGCGTCCCGGGAGCCTACGAGCAGTACTTC; CDR3: CASSVPGAYEQYF
V: TRBV5-1; J: TRBJ2-2; D: TRBD1; length: 15; size: -; DNA: TGCGCCAGCAGCCTCCGGGACAGGGACACCGGGGAGCTGTTTTTT; CDR3: CASSLRDRDTGELFF
V: TRBV2; J: TRBJ1-2; D: -; length: 15; size: -; DNA: TGTGCCAGCAGTGGGGCGGCCAGTACCCTGTATGGCTACACCTTC; CDR3: CASSGAASTLYGYTF